This paragraph reports one TCR beta chain. Its antigen is unidentified. This record comes from a study of CD8 T cells in Susac syndrome. Study results and limitations: The study recognized that its TCR sequencing and HLA analysis covered a relatively small number of individuals.

The authors reverse transcribed about 0.5 to 1 ug RNA with random hexamers. TCRdb called the immunoSEQ multiplex PCR reads again in MiXCR, with one record for every CDR3 protein. This table holds fewer than 300,000 distinct CDR3 sequences, 80% to 90% found once. Sequencing targeted TCR beta in blood CD8+ and CD4+ T cells. In the multiple sclerosis control group, patients were treatment-naive and had stable or active relapsing-remitting disease. Bulk CD8+ and CD4+ cells came from magnetic negative isolation; CD8+ TEMRA by FACS. The origin of this receptor is a human donor with multiple sclerosis. Sequences were obtained from CD8+ T cells from PBMCs.

DNA of the CDR3: TGTGCCAGCAGCTTGGGCAGCGGGAGGAGTGAGACCCAGTACTTC. Residues: CASSLGSGRSETQYF. V gene TRBV11-2 combines with J gene TRBJ2-5; 9 nucleotides match TRBD2. V trimming: 3 bases; J trimming: 5 bases; junction bases outside the gene matches: 7. CDR3 length: 15 residues. CDR1 is SGHAT, CDR2 FQNNGV, per germline.